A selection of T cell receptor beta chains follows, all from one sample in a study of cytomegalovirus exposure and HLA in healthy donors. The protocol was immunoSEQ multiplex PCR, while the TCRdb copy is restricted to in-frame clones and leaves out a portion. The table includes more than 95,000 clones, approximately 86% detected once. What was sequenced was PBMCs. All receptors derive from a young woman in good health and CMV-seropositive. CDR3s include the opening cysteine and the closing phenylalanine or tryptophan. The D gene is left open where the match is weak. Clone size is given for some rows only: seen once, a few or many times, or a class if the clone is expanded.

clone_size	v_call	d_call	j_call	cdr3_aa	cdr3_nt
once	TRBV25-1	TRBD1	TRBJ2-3	CATGQGENTQYF	TGTGCCACCGGACAGGGTGAGAATACGCAGTATTTT
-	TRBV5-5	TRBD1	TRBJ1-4	CASSYGQGLEKLFF	TGTGCCAGCAGCTATGGACAGGGTCTCGAAAAACTGTTTTTT
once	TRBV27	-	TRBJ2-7	CASIDLRGSYEQYF	TGTGCCAGCATTGACCTGAGGGGGTCCTACGAGCAGTACTTC
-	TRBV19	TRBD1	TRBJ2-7	CASSISTGGEQYF	TGTGCCAGTAGTATCTCGACAGGGGGCGAGCAGTACTTC
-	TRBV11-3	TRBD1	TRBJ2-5	CASSLPQTGTGEETQYF	TGTGCCAGCAGCTTACCGCAAACCGGGACAGGGGAAGAGACCCAGTACTTC
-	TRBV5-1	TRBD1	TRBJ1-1	CASSFRRAPGGGPNTEAFF	TGCGCCAGCAGCTTCCGAAGGGCCCCGGGAGGGGGCCCGAACACTGAAGCTTTCTTT
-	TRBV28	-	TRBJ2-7	CASRPSARYEQYF	TGTGCCAGCAGACCTAGCGCTCGCTACGAGCAGTACTTC
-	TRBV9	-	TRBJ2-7	CASSLNQGLLDEQYF	TGTGCCAGCAGCCTCAACCAGGGCCTTCTGGACGAGCAGTACTTC
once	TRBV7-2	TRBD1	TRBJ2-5	CASTGDRARGGTQYF	TGTGCCAGCACCGGGGACAGGGCGAGGGGGGGGACCCAGTACTTC
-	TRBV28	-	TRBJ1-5	CASSPDGNQPQHF	TGTGCCAGCAGCCCCGACGGGAATCAGCCCCAGCATTTT
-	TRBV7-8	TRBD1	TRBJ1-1	CASSPRAGGLGTEAFF	TGTGCCAGCAGCCCCCGGGCAGGGGGGCTTGGTACTGAAGCTTTCTTT
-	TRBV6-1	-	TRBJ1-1	CASRFGQNTEAFF	TGTGCCAGCAGATTTGGACAGAACACTGAAGCTTTCTTT
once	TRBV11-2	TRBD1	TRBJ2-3	CASSSIRTGGDTQYF	TGTGCCAGCAGCTCCATAAGGACAGGGGGAGATACGCAGTATTTT
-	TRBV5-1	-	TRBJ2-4	CASSPLGDIQYF	TGCGCCAGCTCCCCACTCGGGGACATTCAGTACTTC
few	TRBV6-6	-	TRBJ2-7	CASSLSEDSSYEQYF	TGTGCCAGCAGTTTATCCGAGGACAGCTCCTACGAGCAGTACTTC
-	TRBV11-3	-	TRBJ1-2	CASSSRGDYGYTF	TGTGCCAGCAGCTCCAGGGGAGACTATGGCTACACCTTC
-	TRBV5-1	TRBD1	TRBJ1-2	CASRETGLEGYTF	TGCGCCAGCAGGGAGACAGGGTTGGAAGGCTACACCTTC
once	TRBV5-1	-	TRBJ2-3	CASSLAPRHTDTQYF	TGCGCCAGCAGCTTGGCCCCCCGACACACAGATACGCAGTATTTT
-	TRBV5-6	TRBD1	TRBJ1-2	CASSLAETGNYGYTF	TGTGCCAGCAGCTTGGCTGAGACAGGGAACTATGGCTACACCTTC
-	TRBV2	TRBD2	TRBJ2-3	CASSEALASGGNLRRGTQYF	TGTGCCAGCAGTGAAGCGCTGGCGAGCGGGGGGAATTTGAGGCGAGGTACGCAGTATTTT
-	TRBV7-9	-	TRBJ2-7	CASSPSDYEQYF	TGTGCCAGCAGCCCTAGCGACTACGAGCAGTACTTC
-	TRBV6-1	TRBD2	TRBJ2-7	CASSADAGGFYEQYF	TGTGCCAGCAGTGCAGACGCGGGAGGGTTCTACGAGCAGTACTTC
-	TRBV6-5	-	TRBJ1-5	CASGPGGDQPQHF	TGTGCCAGCGGTCCCGGGGGGGATCAGCCCCAGCATTTT
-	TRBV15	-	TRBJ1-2	CATSSESSFNYGYTF	TGTGCCACCAGCAGCGAATCTAGTTTTAACTATGGCTACACCTTC
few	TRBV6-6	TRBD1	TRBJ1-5	CASSSPTGNQPQHF	TGTGCCAGCAGTTCCCCGACAGGGAATCAGCCCCAGCATTTT
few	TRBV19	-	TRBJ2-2	CASSKLTGELFF	TGTGCCAGTAGTAAACTTACCGGGGAGCTGTTTTTT
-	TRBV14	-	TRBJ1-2	CASSQDLGGGYTF	TGTGCCAGCAGCCAAGATCTGGGAGGTGGCTACACCTTC
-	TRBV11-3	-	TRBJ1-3	CASSLDSSGNTIYF	TGTGCCAGCAGCTTAGACAGCTCTGGAAACACCATATATTTT
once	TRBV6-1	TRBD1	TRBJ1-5	CASRGTAYLNQPQHF	TGTGCCAGCAGGGGGACAGCCTATTTAAATCAGCCCCAGCATTTT
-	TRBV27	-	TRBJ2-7	CASSLRRSTEQYF	TGTGCCAGCAGTTTAAGGAGGTCTACCGAGCAGTACTTC
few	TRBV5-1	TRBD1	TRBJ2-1	CASSPRQGASYNEQFF	TGCGCCAGCAGCCCTCGACAGGGGGCCTCCTACAATGAGCAGTTCTTC
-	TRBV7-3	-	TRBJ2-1	CASSLPRKDEQFF	TGTGCCAGCAGCTTGCCGCGGAAGGATGAGCAGTTCTTC
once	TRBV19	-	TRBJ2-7	CASSLQGTSYEQYF	TGTGCCAGTAGTTTACAGGGGACTTCCTACGAGCAGTACTTC
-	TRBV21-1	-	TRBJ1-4	CASSKVYGTGVLKLSITKLFF	TGTGCCAGCAGCAAGGTTTATGGGACAGGGGTTCTTAAATTAAGCATCACGAAACTGTTTTTT
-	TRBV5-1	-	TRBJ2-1	CASSLEGRSYNEQFF	TGCGCCAGCAGCTTAGAGGGCCGGTCCTACAATGAGCAGTTCTTC
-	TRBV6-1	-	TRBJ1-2	CASSNFGHVYGYTF	TGTGCCAGCAGTAATTTCGGACACGTATATGGCTACACCTTC
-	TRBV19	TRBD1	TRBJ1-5	CASSGTGGQPQHF	TGTGCCAGTAGTGGGACAGGGGGTCAGCCCCAGCATTTT
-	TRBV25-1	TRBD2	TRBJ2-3	CASSDTSEVADTQYF	TGTGCCAGCAGTGACACTAGCGAAGTCGCAGATACGCAGTATTTT
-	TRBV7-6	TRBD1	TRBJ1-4	CASSLGTGATNEKLFF	TGTGCCAGCAGCCTGGGGACAGGAGCAACTAATGAAAAACTGTTTTTT
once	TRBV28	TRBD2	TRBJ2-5	CASSLTGTGGAQYF	TGTGCCAGCAGCCTAACAGGGACCGGGGGGGCCCAGTACTTC
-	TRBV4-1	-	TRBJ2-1	CASSPPSRGQRFDEQFF	TGCGCCAGCAGCCCACCCTCGCGTGGACAGCGTTTTGATGAGCAGTTCTTC
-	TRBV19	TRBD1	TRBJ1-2	CASTTDRVGYTF	TGTGCCAGTACTACGGACAGGGTTGGCTACACCTTC
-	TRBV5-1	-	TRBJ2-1	CASSLIRDEQFF	TGCGCCAGCAGCTTAATCCGGGATGAGCAGTTCTTC
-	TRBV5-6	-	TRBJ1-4	CASSTRLSTNEKLFF	TGTGCCAGCAGCACGAGACTTTCAACTAATGAAAAACTGTTTTTT